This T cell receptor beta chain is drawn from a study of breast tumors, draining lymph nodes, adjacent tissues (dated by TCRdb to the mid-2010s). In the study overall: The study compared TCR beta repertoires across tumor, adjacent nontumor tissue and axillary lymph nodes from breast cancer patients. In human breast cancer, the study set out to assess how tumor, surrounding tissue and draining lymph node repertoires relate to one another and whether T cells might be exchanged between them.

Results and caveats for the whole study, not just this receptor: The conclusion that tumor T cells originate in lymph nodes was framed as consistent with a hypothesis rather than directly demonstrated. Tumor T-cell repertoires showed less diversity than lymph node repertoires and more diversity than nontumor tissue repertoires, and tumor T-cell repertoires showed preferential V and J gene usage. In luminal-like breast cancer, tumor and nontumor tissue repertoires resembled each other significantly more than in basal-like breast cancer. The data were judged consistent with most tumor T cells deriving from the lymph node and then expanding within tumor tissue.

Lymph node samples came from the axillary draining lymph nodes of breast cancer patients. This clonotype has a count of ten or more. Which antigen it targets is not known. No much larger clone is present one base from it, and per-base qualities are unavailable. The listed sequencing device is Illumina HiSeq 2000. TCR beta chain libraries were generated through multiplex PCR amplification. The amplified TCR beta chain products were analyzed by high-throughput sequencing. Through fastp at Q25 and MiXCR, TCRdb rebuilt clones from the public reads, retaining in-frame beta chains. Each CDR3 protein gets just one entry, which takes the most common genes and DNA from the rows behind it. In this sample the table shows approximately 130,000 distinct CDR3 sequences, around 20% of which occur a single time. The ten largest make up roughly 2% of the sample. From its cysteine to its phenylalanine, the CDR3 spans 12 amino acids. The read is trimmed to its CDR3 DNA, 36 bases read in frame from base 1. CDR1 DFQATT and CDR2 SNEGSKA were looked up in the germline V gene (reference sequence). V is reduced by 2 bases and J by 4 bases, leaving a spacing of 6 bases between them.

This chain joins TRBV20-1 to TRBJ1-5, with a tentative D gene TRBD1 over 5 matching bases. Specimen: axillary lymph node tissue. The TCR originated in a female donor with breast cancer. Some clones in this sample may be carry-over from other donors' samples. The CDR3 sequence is CSARQGNQPQHF. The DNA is TGCAGTGCTAGACAGGGAAATCAGCCCCAGCATTTT.